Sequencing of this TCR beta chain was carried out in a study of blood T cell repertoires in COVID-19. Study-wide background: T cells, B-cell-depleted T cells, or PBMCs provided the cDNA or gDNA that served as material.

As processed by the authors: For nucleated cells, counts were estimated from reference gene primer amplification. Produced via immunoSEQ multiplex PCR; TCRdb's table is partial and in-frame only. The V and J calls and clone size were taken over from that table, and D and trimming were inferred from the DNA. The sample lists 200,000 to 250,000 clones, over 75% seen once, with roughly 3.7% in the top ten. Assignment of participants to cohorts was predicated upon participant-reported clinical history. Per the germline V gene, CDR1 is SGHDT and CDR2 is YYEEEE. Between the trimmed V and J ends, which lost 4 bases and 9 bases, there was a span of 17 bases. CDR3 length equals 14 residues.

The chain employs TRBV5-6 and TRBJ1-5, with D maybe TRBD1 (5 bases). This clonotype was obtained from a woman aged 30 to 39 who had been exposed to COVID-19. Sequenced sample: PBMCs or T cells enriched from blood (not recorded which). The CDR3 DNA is TGTGCCAGCAGCGCCTACGAAAGGGGCTGGCCCCAGCATTTT. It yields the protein CASSAYERGWPQHF.